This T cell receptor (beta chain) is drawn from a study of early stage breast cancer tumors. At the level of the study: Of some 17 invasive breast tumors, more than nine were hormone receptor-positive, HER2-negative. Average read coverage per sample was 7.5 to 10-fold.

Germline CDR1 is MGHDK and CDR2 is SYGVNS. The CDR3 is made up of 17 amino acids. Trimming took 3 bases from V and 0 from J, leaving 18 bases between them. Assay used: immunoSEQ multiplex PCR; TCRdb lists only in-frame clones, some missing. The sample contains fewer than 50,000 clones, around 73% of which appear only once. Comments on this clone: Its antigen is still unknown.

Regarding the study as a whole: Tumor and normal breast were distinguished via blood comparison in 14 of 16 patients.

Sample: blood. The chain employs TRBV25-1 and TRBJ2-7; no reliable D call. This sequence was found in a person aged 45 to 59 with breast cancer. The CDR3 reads CASSERVGERNSYEQYF. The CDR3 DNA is TGTGCCAGCAGTGAGCGCGTAGGTGAGAGGAACTCCTACGAGCAGTACTTC.